This TCR beta chain was identified in a study of T cell responses to AZD1222 COVID-19 vaccine. General study results and limits: Reportedly, nearly half the spike-specific TCRs target unmutated variant regions. Recipients of two AZD1222 doses showed rising Spike-specific TCR breadth and depth. Clonal diversity may have been underestimated in mostly white British donors. Just a handful of people given AZD1222 tested seropositive at baseline.

The method was immunoSEQ multiplex PCR; TCRdb's version includes in-frame clones alone and lacks a portion of them. The table lists over 150,000 clones, roughly 93% of them singletons. As for this clone: What it binds is not known.

The source was peripheral blood, collected 28 days after the second dose of the MenACWY control vaccine. This clonotype was obtained from an adult who received the MenACWY meningococcal vaccine as a control.

CDR3 in amino acids: CASSIGHSNQPQHF. DNA of the CDR3: TGTGCCAGTAGTATAGGGCATAGCAATCAGCCCCAGCATTTT. The rearrangement joins TRBV19 to TRBJ1-5; no clear D gene. The CDR3 has 14 residues. Looked up from germline, CDR1 is LNHDA and CDR2 is SQIVND (reference sequence). With 1 base removed from V and 0 bases from J, the gap between germline ends came to 4 bases.